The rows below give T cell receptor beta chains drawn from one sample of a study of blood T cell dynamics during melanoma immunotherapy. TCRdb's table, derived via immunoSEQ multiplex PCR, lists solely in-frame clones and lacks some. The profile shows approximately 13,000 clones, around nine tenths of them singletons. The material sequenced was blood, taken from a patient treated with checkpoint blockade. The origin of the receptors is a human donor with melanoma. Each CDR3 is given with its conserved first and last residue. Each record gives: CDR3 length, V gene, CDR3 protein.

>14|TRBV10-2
CASSSGQSVTEAFF
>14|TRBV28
CASSSSGKRTEAFF
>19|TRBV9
CASSVASGQIRSLVYGYTF
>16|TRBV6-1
CASSDWTSGRPETQYF
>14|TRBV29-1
CSVATGQGGTEAFF
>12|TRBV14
CASSQEKHEQFF
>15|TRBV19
CASSAGGYSNQPQHF
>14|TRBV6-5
CASSVSGSVDTQYF
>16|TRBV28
CASSLAWGSNTGELFF
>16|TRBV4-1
CASSQDRPGRIYEQYF
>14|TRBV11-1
CASSLAGPQETQYF
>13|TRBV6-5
CASSYAEGTEAFF
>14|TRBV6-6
CASTTGGRNQPQHF
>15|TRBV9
CASSVGGNPGGELFF
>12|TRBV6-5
CASSEAGQVEYF
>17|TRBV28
CASVSSGLAGSYNEQFF
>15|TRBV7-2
CASSLGAARSYEQYF
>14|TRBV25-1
CASKEDSGANVLTF
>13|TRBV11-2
CASSPTGRTEAFF
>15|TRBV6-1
CASSEVQTGGYEQYF
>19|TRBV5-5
CASSWGPGQGRRRAEKLFF
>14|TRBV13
CASSFGVSQETQYF
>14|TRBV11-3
CASSFSGGPYEQYF
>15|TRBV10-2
CASSELAEGGNEQFF
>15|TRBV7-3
CASSTRTAGNYGYTF
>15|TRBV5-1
CASSLGGPAKNIQYF
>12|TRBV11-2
CASSLGGKVAFF
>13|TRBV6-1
CASGSGKTGELFF
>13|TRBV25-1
CASSVTGSGGYTF
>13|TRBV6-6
CATISGNSYEQYF
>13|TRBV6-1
CASSELGHYGYTF
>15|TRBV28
CASSWDRGLNTEAFF
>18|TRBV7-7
CASSLGPGQGAFTGELFF
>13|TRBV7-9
CASSLDSVQPQHF
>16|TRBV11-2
CASSSPGSLSTDTQYF
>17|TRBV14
CASSQVFRDTYSYEQYF
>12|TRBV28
CASRSGTDTQYF
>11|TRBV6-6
CASSGAYGYTF
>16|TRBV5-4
CASSSHGTRNTGELFF
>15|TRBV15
CATSRDPTGGYGYTF
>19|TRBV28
CASRQWGLRQGAVTDTQYF
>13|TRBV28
CASSLPASGGYTF
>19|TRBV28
CASSPSLGTGGAAKNIQYF
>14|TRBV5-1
CASSLSQEYNEQFF
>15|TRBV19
CATAQLAGATYEQYF
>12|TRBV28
CASITSGSPLYF
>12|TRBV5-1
CASSLTTGIGTF
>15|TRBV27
CASSSHLGTDQPQHF
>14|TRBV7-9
CASSLQDDPYEQYF
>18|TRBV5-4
CASSKGTSANPSSYEQYF
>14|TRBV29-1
CSVEGSEGADTQYF
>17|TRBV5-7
CASSLEIARMGTGELFF
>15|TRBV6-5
CASSYSRQGAQGYTF